A single sample is the source of the 24 T cell receptor beta chains below, sequenced in a study of CXCR3-negative and CXCR3-positive naive CD8 T cells. The libraries of TRB cDNA were prepared using 5' RACE with UMI labels. TCRdb reprocessed the 5' RACE reads and stores each CDR3 protein as one record, lacking DNA. Its listing shows over 40,000 distinct CDR3 sequences. The source material was naive CXCR3- CD8+ T cells from blood. Stated subset: CD45RO-CCR7+CD27+CD95- naive CD8+ T cells lacking CXCR3 (TNR3-). The receptors stem from a human donor in good health. Some clones in this sample may be carry-over from other donors' samples.

V usage is TRBV20-1 and J usage is TRBJ2-3; TCRdb gives TRBD1 as the D gene, but with no DNA this cannot be confirmed. The CDR3 consists of 17 residues. The germline V gene encodes CDR1 DFQATT and CDR2 SNEGSKA (reference sequence). This chain's CDR3 is CSVHTAGAKTSTDTQYF.

V usage is TRBV6-2 or TRBV6-3 and J usage is TRBJ2-1; TCRdb reports TRBD1, a call that lacks DNA to check it against. The CDR3 is made up of 17 amino acids. Germline values: CDR1 MNHEY, CDR2 SVGEGT. This CDR3 reads CASTSRVDRGTYNEQFF.

V usage is TRBV20-1 and J usage is TRBJ2-2; TCRdb picks TRBD2, but there is no DNA to check that call. Germline CDR1 DFQATT, CDR2 SNEGSKA (reference sequence). The CDR3 sequence is 16 residues long. The CDR3 reads CSAKRVFPDYTGELFF.

V and J are TRBV7-6 and TRBJ1-5; TCRdb indicates TRBD1, and absent DNA this call remains unverified. CDR1 is SGHVS, CDR2 FNYEAQ, per germline. The CDR3 extends over 15 amino acids. The CDR3 protein is CASSPSGTINQPQHF.

The chain employs TRBV7-9 and TRBJ2-1; TCRdb outputs TRBD2, but without DNA this stays unchecked. CDR1 is SEHNR, CDR2 FQNEAQ, per germline (reference sequence). The CDR3 totals 17 residues. The CDR3 is CASSLDDGTSGYNEQFF.

V is TRBV15 and J is TRBJ2-1; TCRdb lists TRBD2, though no DNA is available to test this call. CDR3 length: 16 amino acids. Germline-derived CDR1 and CDR2 are LNHNV and YYDKDF (reference sequence). The CDR3 region is CATRNGRLAGGNEQFF.

V gene TRBV28 combines with J gene TRBJ2-7; TCRdb's D call of TRBD1 is untestable without DNA. This CDR3 spans 15 amino acids. The V gene's germline CDR1 is MDHEN and CDR2 SYDVKM. CDR3 sequence reads: CASSLGQGGGYEQYF.

V usage is TRBV6-5 and J usage is TRBJ1-1. CDR3 length: 12 residues. Germline V CDR1 and CDR2: MNHEY, SVGAGI. The CDR3 region is CASSYRNTEAFF.

The rearrangement uses TRBV12-3 or TRBV12-4 and TRBJ2-7; TCRdb indicates TRBD1, and absent DNA this call remains unverified. The CDR3 totals 14 residues. The CDR3: CASRLAGDPYEQYF.

This chain connects TRBV29-1 to TRBJ2-3. In germline, CDR1 is SQVTM, CDR2 ANQGSEA. The CDR3 has 14 residues. The CDR3: CSVERGFEADTQYF.

The chain joins TRBV29-1 to TRBJ2-1; the D call from TCRdb, TRBD1, cannot be confirmed without DNA. Germline lookup yields CDR1 SQVTM and CDR2 ANQGSEA. CDR3 length: 13 amino acids. The CDR3 loop is CSGLGLSYNEQFF.

CDR3 protein: CASSLIQGPFYEQYF. This chain connects TRBV5-1 to TRBJ2-7; no DNA is available, so the TRBD1 call from TCRdb remains unchecked. Germline V lookup: CDR1 SGHRS, CDR2 YFSETQ. The CDR3 has 15 residues.

The chain couples TRBV5-6 to TRBJ1-1; the TCRdb D gene call, TRBD1, has no DNA to confirm it. This CDR3 is built from 14 residues. From germline, CDR1 is SGHDT and CDR2 YYEEEE. This chain's CDR3 is CASSFTGRNTEAFF.

This chain joins TRBV5-1 and TRBJ1-2; TCRdb gives TRBD1 as the D gene, but with no DNA this cannot be confirmed. The CDR3 consists of 14 residues. Germline CDR1 SGHRS, CDR2 YFSETQ. The CDR3 reads CASRQPGDVYGYTF.

The chain employs TRBV12-3 or TRBV12-4 and TRBJ1-5; the D gene TCRdb calls, TRBD1, cannot be checked with no DNA. The CDR3 loop spans 15 amino acids. CDR3 residues: CASSPRVGGGQPQHF.

This clonotype shows up as medium-sized (0.01 to 0.1%) by frequency. CDR3 sequence reads: CASSPFPTGFNEKLFF. The V and J genes are TRBV18 and TRBJ1-4. Per germline, CDR1 KGHSH and CDR2 LQKENI. The CDR3 spans 16 residues.

This chain uses TRBV4-3 with TRBJ2-5. This CDR3 is built from 15 residues. Germline V gives CDR1 LGHNA, CDR2 YSLEER. The CDR3 protein is CASSQDRSLQETQYF.

CDR3 sequence reads: CIPKGYTEAFF. The chain joins TRBV29-1 to TRBJ1-1; checking the TCRdb D call of TRBD1 is not possible without DNA. Germline CDR1 and CDR2: SQVTM and ANQGSEA. The CDR3 is 11 residues long.

The chain combines TRBV10-3 with TRBJ1-1. Germline CDR1 reads ENHRY; CDR2 reads SYGVKD. CDR3 length: 15 residues. CDR3 residues: CAISDQALMNTEAFF.

The rearrangement joins TRBV7-3 to TRBJ2-3; there is no DNA to check the TCRdb D call of TRBD2. The length of the CDR3 is 16 residues. The germline CDR1 and CDR2 sequences are SGHTA and FQGTGA. CDR3 protein: CASSPSGGANTDTQYF.

The V and J genes are TRBV27 and TRBJ2-2; TCRdb picks TRBD1, but there is no DNA to check that call. In germline, CDR1 is MNHEY, CDR2 SMNVEV (reference sequence). This CDR3 has 14 amino acids. CDR3 loop: CASSPGTGAGELFF.

The rearrangement uses TRBV29-1 and TRBJ2-7; TCRdb reports TRBD1, a call that lacks DNA to check it against. CDR3 length: 13 amino acids. The germline gives CDR1 SQVTM, CDR2 ANQGSEA. CDR3: CSVVGQEAYEQYF.

The chain carries TRBV23-1 and TRBJ2-1; no DNA is available, so the TRBD2 call from TCRdb remains unchecked. TRBV23-1 qualifies as an ORF whose function is uncertain. There are 17 residues in the CDR3. The CDR3 reads CASSRENWSWSYNEQFF.

The J gene is TRBJ2-7, the V gene TRBV29-1; the TCRdb D gene call, TRBD1, has no DNA to confirm it. The germline CDR1 and CDR2 sequences are SQVTM and ANQGSEA. The CDR3 contains 16 residues. The CDR3 sequence is CSVETLGRRKTYEQYF.